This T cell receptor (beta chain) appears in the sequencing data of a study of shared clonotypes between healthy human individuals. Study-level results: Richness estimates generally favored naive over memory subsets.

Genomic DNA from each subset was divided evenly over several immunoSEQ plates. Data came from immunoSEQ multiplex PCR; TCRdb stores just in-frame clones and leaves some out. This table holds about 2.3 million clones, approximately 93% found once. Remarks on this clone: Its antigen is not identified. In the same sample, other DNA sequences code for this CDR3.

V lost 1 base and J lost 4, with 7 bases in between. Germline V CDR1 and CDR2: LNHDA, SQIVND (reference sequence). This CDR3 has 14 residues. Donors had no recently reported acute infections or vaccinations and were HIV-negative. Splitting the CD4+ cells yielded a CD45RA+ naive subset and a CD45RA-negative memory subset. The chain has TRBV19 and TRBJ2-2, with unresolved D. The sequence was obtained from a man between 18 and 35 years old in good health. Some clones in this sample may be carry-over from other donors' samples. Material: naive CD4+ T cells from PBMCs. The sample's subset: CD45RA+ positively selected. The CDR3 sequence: CASSIGGSTGELFF. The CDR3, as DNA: TGTGCCAGTAGTATAGGTGGGTCCACCGGGGAGCTGTTTTTT.